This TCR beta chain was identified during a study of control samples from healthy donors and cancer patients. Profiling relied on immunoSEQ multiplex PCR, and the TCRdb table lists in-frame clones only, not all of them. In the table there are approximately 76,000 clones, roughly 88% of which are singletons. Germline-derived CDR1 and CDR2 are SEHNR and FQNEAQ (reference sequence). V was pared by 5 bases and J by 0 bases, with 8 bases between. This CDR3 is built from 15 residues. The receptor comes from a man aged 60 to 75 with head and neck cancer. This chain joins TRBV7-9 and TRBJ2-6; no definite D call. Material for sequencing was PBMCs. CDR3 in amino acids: CASSLGLSGANVLTF. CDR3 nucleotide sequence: TGTGCCAGCAGCCTGGGCCTCTCTGGGGCCAACGTCCTGACTTTC.